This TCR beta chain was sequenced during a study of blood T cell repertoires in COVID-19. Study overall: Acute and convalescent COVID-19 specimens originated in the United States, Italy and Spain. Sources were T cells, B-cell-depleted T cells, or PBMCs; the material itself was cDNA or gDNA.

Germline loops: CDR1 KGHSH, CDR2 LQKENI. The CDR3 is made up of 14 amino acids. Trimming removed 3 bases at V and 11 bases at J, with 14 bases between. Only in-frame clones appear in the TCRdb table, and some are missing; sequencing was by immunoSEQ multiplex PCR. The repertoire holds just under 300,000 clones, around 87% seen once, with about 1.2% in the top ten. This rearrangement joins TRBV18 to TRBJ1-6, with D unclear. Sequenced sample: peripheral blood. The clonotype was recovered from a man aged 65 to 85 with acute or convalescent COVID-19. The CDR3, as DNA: TGTGCCAGCTCACCGGTAACAGCCCAAACACCCCTCCACTTT. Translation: CASSPVTAQTPLHF. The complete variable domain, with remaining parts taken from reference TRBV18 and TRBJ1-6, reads NAGVMQNPRHLVRRRGQEARLRCSPMKGHSHVYWYRQLPEEGLKFMVYLQKENIIDESGMPKERFSAEFPKEGPSILRIQQVVRGDSAAYFCASSPVTAQTPLHFGNGTRLTVT.